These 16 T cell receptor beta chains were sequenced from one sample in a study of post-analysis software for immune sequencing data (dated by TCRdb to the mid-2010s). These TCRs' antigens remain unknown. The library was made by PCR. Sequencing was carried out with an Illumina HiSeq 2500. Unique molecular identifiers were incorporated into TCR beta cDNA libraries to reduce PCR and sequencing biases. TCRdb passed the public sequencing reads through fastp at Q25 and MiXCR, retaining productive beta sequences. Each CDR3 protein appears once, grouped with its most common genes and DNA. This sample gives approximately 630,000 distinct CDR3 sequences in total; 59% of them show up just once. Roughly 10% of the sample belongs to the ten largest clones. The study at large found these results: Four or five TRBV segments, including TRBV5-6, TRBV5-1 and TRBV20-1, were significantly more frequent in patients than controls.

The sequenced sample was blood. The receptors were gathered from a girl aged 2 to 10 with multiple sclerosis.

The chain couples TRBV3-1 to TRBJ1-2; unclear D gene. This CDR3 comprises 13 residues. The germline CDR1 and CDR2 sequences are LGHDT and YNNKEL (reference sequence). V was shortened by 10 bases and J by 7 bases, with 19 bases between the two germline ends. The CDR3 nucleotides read TGTGCCACCCGGGGAAGGATAGATGCTGGCTACACCTTC. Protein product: CATRGRIDAGYTF.

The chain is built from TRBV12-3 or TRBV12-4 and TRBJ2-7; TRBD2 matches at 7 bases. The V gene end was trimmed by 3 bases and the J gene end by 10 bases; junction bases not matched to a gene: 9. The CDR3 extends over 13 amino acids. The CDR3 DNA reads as TGTGCCAGCAGTTTGGCGTCTAGCGGTCCTCAGTACTTC. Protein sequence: CASSLASSGPQYF.

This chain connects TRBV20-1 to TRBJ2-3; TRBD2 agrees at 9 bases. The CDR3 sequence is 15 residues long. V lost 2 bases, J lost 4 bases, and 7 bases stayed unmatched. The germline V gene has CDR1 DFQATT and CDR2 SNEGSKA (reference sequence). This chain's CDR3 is CSARFGGRGSDTQYF. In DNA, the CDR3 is TGCAGTGCTAGATTCGGCGGGAGGGGTTCAGATACGCAGTATTTT.

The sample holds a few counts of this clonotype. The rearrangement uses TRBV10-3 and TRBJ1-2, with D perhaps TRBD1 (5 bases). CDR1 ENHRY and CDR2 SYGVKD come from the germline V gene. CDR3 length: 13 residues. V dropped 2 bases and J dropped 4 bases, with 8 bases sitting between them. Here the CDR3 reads CAISEEGTYGYTF. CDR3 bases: TGTGCCATCAGTGAGGAGGGGACCTATGGCTACACCTTC.

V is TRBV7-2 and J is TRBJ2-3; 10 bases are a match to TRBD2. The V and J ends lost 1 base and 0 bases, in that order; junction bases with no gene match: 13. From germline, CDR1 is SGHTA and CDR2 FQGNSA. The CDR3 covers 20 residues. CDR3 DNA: TGTGCCAGCAGCTTAGGTTGGTCTAGCGGGAGAGACCCTAGCACAGATACGCAGTATTTT. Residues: CASSLGWSSGRDPSTDTQYF.

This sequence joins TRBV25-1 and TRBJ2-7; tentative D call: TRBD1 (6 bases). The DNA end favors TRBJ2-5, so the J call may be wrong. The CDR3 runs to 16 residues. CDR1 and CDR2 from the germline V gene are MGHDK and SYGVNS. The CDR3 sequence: CASGSGVITTQETQYF. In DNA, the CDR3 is TGTGCCAGCGGTTCAGGGGTTATCACAACGCAAGAGACCCAGTACTTC.

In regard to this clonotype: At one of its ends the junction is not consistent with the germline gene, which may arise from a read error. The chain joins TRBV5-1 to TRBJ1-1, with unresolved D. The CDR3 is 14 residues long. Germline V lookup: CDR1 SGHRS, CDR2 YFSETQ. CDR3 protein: CASSSGNMNTEAFF. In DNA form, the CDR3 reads TGCGCCAGCAGCTCGGGCAATATGAACACTGAGGCTTTCTTT.

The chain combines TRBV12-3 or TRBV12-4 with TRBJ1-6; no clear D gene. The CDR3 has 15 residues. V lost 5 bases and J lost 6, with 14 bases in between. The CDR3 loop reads CASSPSRMGNSPLHF. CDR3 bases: TGTGCCAGCAGTCCCAGTCGGATGGGTAATTCACCCCTCCACTTT.

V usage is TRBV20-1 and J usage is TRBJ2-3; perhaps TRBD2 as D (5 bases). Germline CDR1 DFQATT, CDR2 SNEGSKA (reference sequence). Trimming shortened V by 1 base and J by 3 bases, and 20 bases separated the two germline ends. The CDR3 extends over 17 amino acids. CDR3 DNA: TGCAGTGCTAGAGGGGCGGGCCTCATTAGTAGGACAGATACGCAGTATTTT. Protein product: CSARGAGLISRTDTQYF.

CDR3 bases: TGTGCCTGGGACGGGAACCCCTACAATGAGCAGTTCTTC. It translates to CAWDGNPYNEQFF. This rearrangement joins TRBV30 to TRBJ2-1, with D possibly matching TRBD2 (5 bases). The CDR3 has 13 amino acids. Trimming took off 5 bases at V and 2 bases at J, with 10 bases between the two ends. Germline V lookup: CDR1 GTSNPN, CDR2 SVGIG (reference sequence).

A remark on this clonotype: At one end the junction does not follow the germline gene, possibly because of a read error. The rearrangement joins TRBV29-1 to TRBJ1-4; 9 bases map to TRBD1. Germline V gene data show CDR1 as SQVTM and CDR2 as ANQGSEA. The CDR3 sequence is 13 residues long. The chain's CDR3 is CCVAGTGYEKLFF. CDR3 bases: TGCTGCGTCGCCGGGACAGGGTACGAAAAACTGTTTTTT.

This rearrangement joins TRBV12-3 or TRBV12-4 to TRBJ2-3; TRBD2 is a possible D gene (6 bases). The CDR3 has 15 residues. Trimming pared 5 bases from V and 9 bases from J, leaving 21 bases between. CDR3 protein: CASSARGLWGRTQYF. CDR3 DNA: TGTGCCAGCAGTGCCCGCGGGCTCTGGGGGAGGACGCAGTATTTT.

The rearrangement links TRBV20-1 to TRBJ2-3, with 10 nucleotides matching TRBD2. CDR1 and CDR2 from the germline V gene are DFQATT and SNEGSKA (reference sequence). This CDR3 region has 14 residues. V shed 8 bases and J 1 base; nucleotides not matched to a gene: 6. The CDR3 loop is CSLISGRGTDTQYF. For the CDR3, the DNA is TGCAGTCTAATCAGCGGGAGGGGCACAGATACGCAGTATTTT.

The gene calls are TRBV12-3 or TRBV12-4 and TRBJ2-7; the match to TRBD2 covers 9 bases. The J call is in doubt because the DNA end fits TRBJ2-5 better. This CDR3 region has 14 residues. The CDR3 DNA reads TGTGCCAGCAGTTTTGGGCGGGGGGGCACGACCCAGTACTTC. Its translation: CASSFGRGGTTQYF.

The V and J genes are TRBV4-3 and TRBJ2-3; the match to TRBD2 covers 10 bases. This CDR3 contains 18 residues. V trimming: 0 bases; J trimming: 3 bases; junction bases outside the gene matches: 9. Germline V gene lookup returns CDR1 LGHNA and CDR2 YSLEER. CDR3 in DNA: TGCGCCAGCAGCCAAGATCGGGCTAGCGGGGGTCGGACAGATACGCAGTATTTT. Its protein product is CASSQDRASGGRTDTQYF.

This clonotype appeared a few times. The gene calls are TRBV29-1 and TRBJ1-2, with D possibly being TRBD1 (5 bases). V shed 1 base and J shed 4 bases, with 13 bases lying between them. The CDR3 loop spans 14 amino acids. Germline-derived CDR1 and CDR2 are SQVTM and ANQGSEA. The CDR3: CSVEVGRGAYGYTF. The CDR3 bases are TGCAGCGTTGAAGTGGGGAGGGGCGCCTATGGCTACACCTTC.